Below, 20 T cell receptor beta chains from the same sample are listed, as sequenced in a study of blood T cell repertoires in COVID-19. The repertoire was sequenced with immunoSEQ multiplex PCR; TCRdb's copy has only in-frame clones and lacks some. Of 150,000 to 190,000 clones listed, more than 65% are singletons. Sample: peripheral blood. Receptors originate from a woman in her 50s with acute or convalescent COVID-19.

The chain employs TRBV6-5 and TRBJ1-2, with 7 bases lining up with TRBD1. Germline V CDR1 and CDR2: MNHEY, SVGAGI. V was pared by 6 bases and J by 1 base, with 5 bases of the junction left unmatched. The CDR3 covers 14 residues. The CDR3 here is CASREGAGNYGYTF. CDR3 nucleotides: TGTGCCAGCAGAGAGGGGGCTGGTAACTATGGCTACACCTTC.

This rearrangement joins TRBV3-1 (or the pseudogene TRBV3-2) to TRBJ2-7; D is possibly TRBD2 (6 bases). CDR3 length: 15 residues. Germline CDR1 is LGHDT and CDR2 is YNNKEL (reference sequence). The V gene lost 1 base and the J gene lost 3 bases, with 13 bases spanning the gap. CDR3 DNA: TGTGCCAGCAGCCAAGCCGGGTGGGGAGGCTACGAGCAGTACTTC. It specifies CASSQAGWGGYEQYF.

This sequence joins TRBV5-4 and TRBJ2-7; 7 bases are shared with TRBD1. Trimming cost V 4 bases and J 6 bases; bases outside gene matches: 4. The germline gives CDR1 SGHNT, CDR2 YYREEE (reference sequence). The CDR3 is 12 amino acids. The DNA of the CDR3 is TGTGCCAGCAGCACCACAGGGGTCGAGCAGTACTTC. Translation: CASSTTGVEQYF.

The chain carries TRBV7-8 and TRBJ1-3; maybe TRBD1 (5 bases). V lost 6 bases and J lost 1, with 10 bases in between. The CDR3 loop spans 14 amino acids. Germline CDR1 SGHVS, CDR2 FQNEAQ. The CDR3 region has the DNA TGTGCCAGCAGGTGGGCAGGGTCTGGAAACACCATATATTTT. It translates to CASRWAGSGNTIYF.

This chain connects TRBV7-9 to TRBJ2-1; possibly TRBD1 for D (5 bases). This CDR3 is built from 16 residues. Germline CDR1 is SEHNR and CDR2 is FQNEAQ (reference sequence). The V end lost 2 bases, the J end lost 4 bases, and 15 bases lay between the germline ends. In nucleotides, the CDR3 is TGTGCCAGCAGCTTACCCCCGGTCAGGGCATACAATGAGCAGTTCTTC. Translated: CASSLPPVRAYNEQFF. Complete variable domain (other parts from reference TRBV7-9 and TRBJ2-1): DTGVSQNPRHKITKRGQNVTFRCDPISEHNRLYWYRQTLGQGPEFLTYFQNEAQLEKSRLLSDRFSAERPKGSFSTLEIQRTEQGDSAMYLCASSLPPVRAYNEQFFGPGTRLTVL.

The chain carries TRBV6-5 and TRBJ1-5; no firm D call. The V and J ends lost 5 bases and 2 bases respectively, with 10 bases between them. The germline V gene has CDR1 MNHEY and CDR2 SVGAGI. This CDR3 comprises 14 residues. CDR3 in amino acids: CASSREVGNQPQHF. DNA of the CDR3: TGTGCCAGCAGTCGAGAGGTGGGCAATCAGCCCCAGCATTTT.

V gene TRBV7-2 combines with J gene TRBJ2-2; TRBD1 agrees at 9 bases. V dropped 5 bases and J dropped 2; count of bases not matched to a gene: 9. The CDR3 is 17 residues long. Germline values: CDR1 SGHTA, CDR2 FQGNSA. CDR3 DNA sequence: TGTGCCAGCAGCCTCATGCAGGGACAGGGAAACACCGGGGAGCTGTTTTTT. Residues: CASSLMQGQGNTGELFF. The whole variable domain, filled in from reference TRBV7-2 and TRBJ2-2, reads GAGVSQSPSNKVTEKGKDVELRCDPISGHTALYWYRQSLGQGLEFLIYFQGNSAPDKSGLPSDRFSAERTGGSVSTLTIQRTQQEDSAVYLCASSLMQGQGNTGELFFGEGSRLTVL.

This clone occurred a few times. J is TRBJ2-5 and V is TRBV9, with TRBD2 matching 7 bases. The germline gives CDR1 SGDLS, CDR2 YYNGEE. V gave up 1 base and J gave up 1 base; unmatched junction bases: 13. The CDR3 extends over 18 amino acids. The CDR3 DNA reads TGTGCCAGCAGCGTAATATCGAGGGAGGGACGGTCCCAAGAGACCCAGTACTTC. Encoded protein: CASSVISREGRSQETQYF.

The rearrangement links TRBV3-1 (or the pseudogene TRBV3-2) to TRBJ1-1, with D possibly matching TRBD1 (5 bases). Germline V lookup: CDR1 LGHDT, CDR2 YNNKEL (reference sequence). V was pared by 1 base and J by 3 bases, with 12 bases between. The CDR3 covers 15 residues. CDR3 in DNA: TGTGCCAGCAGCCAAGGCTCAGGGTTGGACACTGAAGCTTTCTTT. This encodes CASSQGSGLDTEAFF.

This clone was counted only a few times. V gene TRBV19 combines with J gene TRBJ1-5; 8 bases are a match to TRBD1. This CDR3 comprises 16 residues. CDR1 is LNHDA and CDR2 is SQIVND in the germline V gene (reference sequence). Losses at the gene ends were 5 bases for V and 0 bases for J; bases not matched to a gene: 6. CDR3 nucleotides: TGTGCCAGTAGTCGGGGACAGGCCTATAGCAATCAGCCCCAGCATTTT. Protein: CASSRGQAYSNQPQHF.

This sequence joins TRBV2 and TRBJ2-5; 7 positions match TRBD1. Germline-derived CDR1 and CDR2 are SNHLY and FYNNEI. The CDR3 spans 14 residues. Trimming removed 7 bases from V and 5 bases from J; junction bases left unmatched: 10. DNA for the CDR3: TGTGCCAGCACCGAAATGGACAGGCGCGAGACCCAGTACTTC. The encoded protein is CASTEMDRRETQYF.

The V and J genes are TRBV6-5 and TRBJ1-3, with a tentative D call TRBD1 (5 bases). V was trimmed by 6 bases and J by 2 bases, leaving 8 bases between them. Germline V lookup: CDR1 MNHEY, CDR2 SVGAGI. The CDR3 has 13 amino acids. CDR3 DNA: TGTGCCAGCAGGGGGCCAACTGGAAACACCATATATTTT. Protein product: CASRGPTGNTIYF.

The sample holds one count of this clone. V usage is TRBV6-5 and J usage is TRBJ2-7; 8 bases are shared with TRBD1. The CDR3 sequence is 16 residues long. The ends lost 4 bases at V and 0 bases at J; junction bases unmatched: 8. Germline-derived CDR1 and CDR2 are MNHEY and SVGAGI. The CDR3 DNA reads as TGTGCCAGCAGTTTCCAGGGGGCACATGGCTCCTACGAGCAGTACTTC. It encodes CASSFQGAHGSYEQYF.

This chain connects TRBV4-2 to TRBJ2-7; D possibly corresponds to TRBD2 (6 bases). V dropped 0 bases and J dropped 2 bases, with 14 bases sitting between them. CDR3 length: 16 residues. CDR1 is LGHNA and CDR2 is YNFKEQ in the germline V gene. The CDR3 region has the DNA TGTGCCAGCAGCCAAGATAGAAGGCGGGGCGCCTACGAGCAGTACTTC. It specifies CASSQDRRRGAYEQYF.

CDR3 protein: CASSIGQGASSPLHF. The CDR3 DNA reads TGTGCCAGCAGCATAGGACAGGGGGCCAGTTCACCCCTCCACTTT. The chain uses TRBV5-5 and TRBJ1-6, with TRBD1 identical over 11 bases. Germline CDR1 and CDR2: SGHKS and YYEKEE (reference sequence). The ends lost 4 bases at V and 9 bases at J; junction bases unmatched: 6. CDR3 length equals 15 residues.

This chain uses TRBV27 with TRBJ2-1, with D tentatively TRBD1 (5 bases). Trimming removed 2 bases at V and 3 bases at J, with 17 bases between. The germline V gene has CDR1 MNHEY and CDR2 SMNVEV (reference sequence). This CDR3 region has 17 residues. CDR3 nucleotide sequence: TGTGCCAGCAGTTTAGCCCCGCCCTTAAGGGGCTACAATGAGCAGTTCTTC. It specifies CASSLAPPLRGYNEQFF.

The V and J genes are TRBV15 and TRBJ2-7, with D perhaps matching TRBD1 (5 bases). CDR3 size: 14 residues. Per the germline V gene, CDR1 is LNHNV and CDR2 is YYDKDF (reference sequence). Trimming took off 8 bases at V and 6 bases at J, with 20 bases between the two ends. CDR3 amino acids: CATARVRGPGEQYF. The CDR3, as DNA: TGTGCCACCGCTAGGGTTAGGGGCCCAGGCGAGCAGTACTTC.

This clone was found a few times. This chain uses TRBV28 with TRBJ1-1; 7 bases match TRBD1. This CDR3 spans 14 amino acids. Germline CDR1 reads MDHEN; CDR2 reads SYDVKM. V lost 6 bases and J lost 0; bases outside the gene matches: 4. This CDR3 reads CASSSTGLNTEAFF. The CDR3 nucleotides read TGTGCCAGCAGCTCGACAGGGTTGAACACTGAAGCTTTCTTT.

The chain has TRBV19 and TRBJ2-1; D gene unclear. CDR3 length: 12 amino acids. Germline V lookup: CDR1 LNHDA, CDR2 SQIVND (reference sequence). V lost 5 bases to trimming and J lost 12 bases, with 14 bases between them. The chain's CDR3 is CASSSGFNGQFF. Here the CDR3 DNA reads TGTGCCAGTAGTTCCGGGTTTAACGGGCAGTTCTTC.

The chain uses TRBV7-3 and TRBJ2-2; unclear D gene. The CDR3 is 16 amino acids. With 5 bases removed from V and 3 bases from J, the gap between germline ends came to 16 bases. The germline gives CDR1 SGHTA, CDR2 FQGTGA. The CDR3 nucleotides are TGTGCCAGCAGCAAGTCGGGTCCCCGGGACACCGGGGAGCTGTTTTTT. Its translation is CASSKSGPRDTGELFF.